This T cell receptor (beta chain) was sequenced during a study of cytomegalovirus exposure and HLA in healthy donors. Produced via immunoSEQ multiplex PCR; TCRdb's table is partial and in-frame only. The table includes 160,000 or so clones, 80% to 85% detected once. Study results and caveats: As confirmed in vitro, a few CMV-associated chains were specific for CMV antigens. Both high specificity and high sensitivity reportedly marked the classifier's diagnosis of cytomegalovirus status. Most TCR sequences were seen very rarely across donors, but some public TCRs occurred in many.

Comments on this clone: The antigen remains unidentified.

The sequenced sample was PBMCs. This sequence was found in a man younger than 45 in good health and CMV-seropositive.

The CDR3 loop reads CASSDGEGQGLNQPQHF. CDR3 in DNA: TGTGCCAGCAGTGACGGGGAGGGACAGGGTCTCAATCAGCCCCAGCATTTT. This chain connects TRBV2 to TRBJ1-5; 9 nucleotides agree with TRBD1. CDR3 length: 17 amino acids. V was clipped by 3 bases and J by 3 bases; unmatched bases: 9. Germline V lookup: CDR1 SNHLY, CDR2 FYNNEI.